Detailed here is one T cell receptor beta chain. Its matching antigen is unknown. V was clipped by 1 base and J by 6 bases; unmatched bases: 5. In germline, CDR1 is MNHEY, CDR2 SVGAGI. CDR3 size: 15 residues. MiXCR, run by TCRdb on the RT-PCR reads, gives a single entry per CDR3 protein. This table holds about 480,000 distinct CDR3 sequences, about 25% found once. These data come from a study of response to subunit inactivated influenza vaccine. Regarding the study as a whole: Each seasonal flu vaccination may recruit only limited new T cells, authors suggested.

V and J are TRBV6-5 and TRBJ2-1, with 8 bases that match TRBD2. This specimen consisted of CD4+ T cells sorted from PBMCs, obtained approximately 5 days after vaccination. The origin of this receptor is a man aged 50-60 years who received an inactivated influenza vaccine. The CDR3 nucleotides read TGTGCCAGCAGTTACTTCGGGACTAGACGCAATGAGCAGTTCTTC. Protein sequence: CASSYFGTRRNEQFF.